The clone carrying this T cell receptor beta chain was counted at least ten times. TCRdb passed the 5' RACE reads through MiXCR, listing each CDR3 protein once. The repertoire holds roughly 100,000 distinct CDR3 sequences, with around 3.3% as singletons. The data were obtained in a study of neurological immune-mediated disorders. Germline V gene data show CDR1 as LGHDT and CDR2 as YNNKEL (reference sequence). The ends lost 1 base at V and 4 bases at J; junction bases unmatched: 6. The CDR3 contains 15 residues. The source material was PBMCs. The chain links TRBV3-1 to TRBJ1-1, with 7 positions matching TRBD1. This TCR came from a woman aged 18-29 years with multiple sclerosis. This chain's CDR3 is CASSQGAQGVTEAFF. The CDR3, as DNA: TGTGCCAGCAGCCAAGGAGCTCAGGGGGTCACTGAAGCTTTCTTT.